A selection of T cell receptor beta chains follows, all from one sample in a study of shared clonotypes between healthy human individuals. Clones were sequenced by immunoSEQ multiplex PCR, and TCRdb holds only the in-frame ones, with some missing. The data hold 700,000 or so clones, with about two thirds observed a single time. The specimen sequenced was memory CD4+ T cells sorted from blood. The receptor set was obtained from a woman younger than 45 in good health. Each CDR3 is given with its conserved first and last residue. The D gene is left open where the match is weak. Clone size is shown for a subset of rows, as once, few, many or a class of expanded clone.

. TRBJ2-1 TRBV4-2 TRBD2 CASSQGERGNNEQFF TGTGCCAGCAGCCAAGGAGAGCGGGGGAACAATGAGCAGTTCTTC
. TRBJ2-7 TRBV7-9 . CASSLSRYEQYF TGTGCCAGCAGCCTATCCAGATACGAGCAGTACTTC
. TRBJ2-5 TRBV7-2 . CASSLSYVRPETQYF TGTGCCAGCAGCTTATCTTACGTTCGACCAGAGACCCAGTACTTC
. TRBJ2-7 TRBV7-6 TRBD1 CASSLGQGVHYEQYF TGTGCCAGCAGCTTAGGACAGGGCGTTCATTACGAGCAGTACTTC
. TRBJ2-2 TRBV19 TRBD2 CASSTRTSGNTGELFF TGTGCCAGTAGTACAAGGACTAGCGGGAACACCGGGGAGCTGTTTTTT
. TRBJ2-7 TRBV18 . CASSHEQNYEQYF TGTGCCAGCTCACATGAGCAGAACTACGAGCAGTACTTC
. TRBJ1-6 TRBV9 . CASSVVGDNSPLHF TGTGCCAGCAGCGTAGTGGGGGATAATTCACCCCTCCACTTT
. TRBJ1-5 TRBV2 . CASSEEGDQPQHF TGTGCCAGCAGTGAAGAGGGTGATCAGCCCCAGCATTTT
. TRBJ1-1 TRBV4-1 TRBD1 CASSQHRGNTEAFF TGCGCCAGCAGCCAGCACAGGGGGAACACTGAAGCTTTCTTT
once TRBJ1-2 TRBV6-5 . CASSYSTQGLLGYTF TGTGCCAGCAGTTACTCGACTCAGGGCTTACTCGGCTACACCTTC
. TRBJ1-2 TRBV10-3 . CAISEEGRDGYTF TGTGCCATCAGTGAGGAGGGCAGGGATGGCTACACCTTC
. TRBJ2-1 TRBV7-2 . CASSLGWGAASSYNEQFF TGTGCCAGCAGCTTAGGCTGGGGGGCAGCGAGCTCCTACAATGAGCAGTTCTTC
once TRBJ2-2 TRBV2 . CASRFRSGELGELFF TGTGCCAGCCGCTTCCGTAGCGGAGAACTCGGGGAGCTGTTTTTT
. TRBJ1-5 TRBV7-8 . CASSSEDRLSNQPQHF TGTGCCAGCAGCTCCGAGGACAGACTTAGCAATCAGCCCCAGCATTTT
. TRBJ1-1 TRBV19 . CASSIGRNTEAFF TGTGCCAGTAGTATAGGGAGGAACACTGAAGCTTTCTTT
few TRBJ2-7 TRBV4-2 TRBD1 CASSQIGQGIPYEQYF TGTGCCAGCAGCCAAATCGGACAGGGAATACCCTACGAGCAGTACTTC
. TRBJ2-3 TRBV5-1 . CASSRGVSTDTQYF TGCGCCAGCAGCAGGGGAGTGAGCACAGATACGCAGTATTTT
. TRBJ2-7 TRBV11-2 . CASSLIEQYF TGTGCCAGCAGCTTGATCGAGCAGTACTTC
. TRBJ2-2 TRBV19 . CASSERGTTAGELFF TGTGCCAGTAGCGAAAGGGGGACTACCGCCGGGGAGCTGTTTTTT
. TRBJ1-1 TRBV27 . CASTPQGLVGTEAFF TGTGCCAGCACCCCACAGGGTTTGGTCGGCACTGAAGCTTTCTTT
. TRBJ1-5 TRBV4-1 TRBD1 CASSQTPGTGNQPQHF TGCGCCAGCAGCCAGACTCCCGGGACAGGGAATCAGCCCCAGCATTTT
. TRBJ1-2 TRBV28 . CASSLGGVRANSYGYTF TGTGCCAGCAGTTTAGGTGGGGTCAGAGCAAATAGCTATGGCTACACCTTC
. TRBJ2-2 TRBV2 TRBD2 CASLRREYTGELFF TGTGCCAGCCTAAGGCGGGAGTATACCGGGGAGCTGTTTTTT
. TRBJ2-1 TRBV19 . CASSISSALTNEQFF TGTGCCAGTAGTATTAGTAGCGCCCTTACGAATGAGCAGTTCTTC
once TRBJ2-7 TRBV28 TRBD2 CASSLGGTSLYEQYF TGTGCCAGCAGTTTAGGGGGGACTAGCCTCTACGAGCAGTACTTC
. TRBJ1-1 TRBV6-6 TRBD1 CASNRGNTEAFF TGTGCCAGCAACAGGGGGAACACTGAAGCTTTCTTT
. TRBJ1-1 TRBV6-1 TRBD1 CASSESRQGITEAFF TGTGCCAGCAGTGAATCCCGACAGGGTATAACTGAAGCTTTCTTT
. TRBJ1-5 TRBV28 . CASSLIQTNQPQHF TGTGCCAGCAGTTTAATACAAACAAATCAGCCCCAGCATTTT
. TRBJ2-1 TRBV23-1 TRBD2 CASNLRTSGRGDNEQFF TGCGCCAGCAACCTGAGGACTAGCGGGAGAGGGGACAATGAGCAGTTCTTC
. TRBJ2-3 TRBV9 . CASSGRTRGRTDTQYF TGTGCCAGCAGCGGCAGGACCCGGGGCCGCACAGATACGCAGTATTTT
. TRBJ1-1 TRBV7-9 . CASSPTADTEAFF TGTGCCAGCAGCCCGACTGCGGACACTGAAGCTTTCTTT
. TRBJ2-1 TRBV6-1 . CASSDTGSGGYNEQFF TGTGCCAGCAGTGACACAGGGTCCGGGGGGTACAATGAGCAGTTCTTC
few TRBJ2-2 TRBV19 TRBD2 CASSIGSGATRDTGELFF TGTGCCAGTAGTATAGGGAGCGGGGCGACGAGAGACACCGGGGAGCTGTTTTTT
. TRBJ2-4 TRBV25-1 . CASRDQQNIQYF TGTGCCAGCAGGGACCAGCAAAACATTCAGTACTTC
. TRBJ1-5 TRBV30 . CAWSVQLPGQPQHF TGTGCCTGGAGTGTACAACTTCCAGGGCAGCCCCAGCATTTT
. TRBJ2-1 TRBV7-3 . CASSSYNNEQFF TGTGCCAGCAGCTCCTACAACAATGAGCAGTTCTTC
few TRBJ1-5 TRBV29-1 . CSVGDTNQPQHF TGCAGCGTTGGGGACACCAATCAGCCCCAGCATTTT
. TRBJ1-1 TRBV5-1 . CASSTEVTEAEAFF TGCGCCAGCAGCACGGAAGTAACCGAGGCTGAAGCTTTCTTT
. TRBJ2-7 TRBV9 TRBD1 CASSASGQGYEQYF TGTGCCAGCAGCGCGTCAGGACAGGGTTACGAGCAGTACTTC
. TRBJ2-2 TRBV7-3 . CASSSRLGRGTGELFF TGTGCCAGCAGCTCCCGGCTCGGGAGAGGTACCGGGGAGCTGTTTTTT
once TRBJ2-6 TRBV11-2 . CASSFVVGANVLTF TGTGCCAGCAGCTTCGTAGTCGGGGCCAACGTCCTGACTTTC
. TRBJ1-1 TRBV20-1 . CSAAGWSEAFF TGCAGTGCTGCTGGGTGGAGTGAAGCTTTCTTT
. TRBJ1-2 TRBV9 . CASSFRPGHENYGYTF TGTGCCAGCAGCTTCCGGCCGGGACATGAAAACTATGGCTACACCTTC
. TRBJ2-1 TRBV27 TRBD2 CASSPIAGGGNEQFF TGTGCCAGCAGTCCTATAGCGGGAGGGGGGAATGAGCAGTTCTTC
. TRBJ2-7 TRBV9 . CASSVGGSSYEQYF TGTGCCAGCAGCGTGGGGGGAAGCTCCTACGAGCAGTACTTC
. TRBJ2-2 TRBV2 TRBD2 CASSGTSGRQNTGELFF TGTGCCAGCAGTGGGACTAGCGGGAGGCAGAACACCGGGGAGCTGTTTTTT
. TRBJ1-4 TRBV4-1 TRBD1 CASSLGTGTGAEKLFF TGCGCCAGCAGCCTAGGAACCGGGACAGGGGCTGAAAAACTGTTTTTT
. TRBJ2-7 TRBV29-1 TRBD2 CSVETSGRGNEQYF TGCAGCGTTGAAACTAGCGGGAGAGGGAACGAGCAGTACTTC
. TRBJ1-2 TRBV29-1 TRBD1 CSVRTGHYGYTF TGCAGCGTACGGACAGGGCACTATGGCTACACCTTC
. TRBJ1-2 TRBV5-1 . CASSLMQAPYGYTF TGCGCCAGCAGCCTAATGCAGGCCCCCTATGGCTACACCTTC
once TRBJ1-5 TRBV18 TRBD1 CASSPGQGDDQPQHF TGTGCCAGCTCACCAGGACAGGGGGACGATCAGCCCCAGCATTTT
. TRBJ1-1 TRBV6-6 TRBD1 CASSLQGPAETEAFF TGTGCCAGCAGTCTACAGGGGCCCGCGGAGACTGAAGCTTTCTTT
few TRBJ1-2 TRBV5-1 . CASSLGGGRLGGYTF TGCGCCAGCAGCTTAGGCGGGGGAAGGCTCGGTGGCTACACCTTC
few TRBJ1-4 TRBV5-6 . CASSSQGGSEKLFF TGTGCCAGCAGCTCACAGGGTGGATCTGAAAAACTGTTTTTT